The T cell receptor (beta chain) described here comes from a study of T cell responses to AZD1222 COVID-19 vaccine. Study-level information: Pooling of second doses given at about 4 or about 12 weeks was done. Study-level points and caveats: Donors were largely white British and mainly female; clonal diversity was possibly underestimated. Recipients of AZD1222 seropositive at baseline numbered only 6 or 7. Close to half of all spike-specific TCRs reportedly target regions of the variants that are unmutated.

Regarding this clone: Its specificity is unknown.

CDR3 size: 16 residues. Germline CDR1 SGDLS, CDR2 YYNGEE. Trimming removed 4 bases from V and 0 bases from J, with 15 bases in between. Here immunoSEQ multiplex PCR was the method, and the copy in TCRdb shows in-frame clones only, minus some. The data contain 90,000 to 120,000 clones, 86% of them singletons. The chain couples TRBV9 to TRBJ2-3; TRBD1 or TRBD2 may be the D gene (6 bases each). The specimen comprised peripheral blood, sampled on day 0 of AZD1222 vaccination. The clonotype originates from an adult in good health. The CDR3 sequence: CASSSRGVPSTDTQYF. The CDR3, as DNA: TGTGCCAGCAGCAGTAGGGGGGTCCCTAGCACAGATACGCAGTATTTT.